Presented here are 14 T cell receptor beta chains from one specimen sequenced in a study of cytomegalovirus exposure and HLA in healthy donors. The PCR was carried out with 60 Vbeta primers and 13 Jbeta primers. The assay was immunoSEQ multiplex PCR, and TCRdb's table has in-frame clones only and misses some. The sample carries about 160,000 clones, roughly 82% recorded once. Material: PBMCs. The receptor source for this set is a man over 45 in good health and CMV-seropositive.

The V gene is TRBV30, the J gene TRBJ1-3; a weak D match, TRBD1 (5 bases). The CDR3 has 13 residues. The V and J ends lost 0 bases and 11 bases respectively, with 14 bases between them. Germline assignment: CDR1 GTSNPN and CDR2 SVGIG (reference sequence). The CDR3 protein is CAWSVVRDSSIYF. CDR3 nucleotides: TGTGCCTGGAGTGTGGTTAGGGACTCATCCATATATTTT.

The chain couples TRBV10-3 to TRBJ1-2; 12 positions match TRBD1. In germline, CDR1 is ENHRY, CDR2 SYGVKD. Trimming removed 6 bases from V and 2 bases from J; junction bases left unmatched: 7. CDR3 length equals 16 residues. As DNA, the CDR3 is TGTGCCATCAGCCCGGGACAGGGGGCGCAAAACTATGGCTACACCTTC. It specifies CAISPGQGAQNYGYTF.

The rearrangement uses TRBV12-5 and TRBJ1-1; D is perhaps TRBD1 (6 bases). Germline V CDR1 and CDR2: LGHNT, FRNRAP. V lost 3 bases, J lost 5 bases, and 19 bases lay in between. The CDR3 contains 16 residues. The chain's CDR3 is CASGFGAGGERTEAFF. As DNA, the CDR3 is TGTGCTAGTGGTTTCGGTGCGGGGGGCGAGCGGACTGAAGCTTTCTTT.

V usage is TRBV9 and J usage is TRBJ2-5; D ambiguous. The CDR3 runs to 12 residues. Germline V gene lookup returns CDR1 SGDLS and CDR2 YYNGEE. Trimming removed 3 bases at V and 1 base at J, with 4 bases between. The CDR3 region is CASSGPQETQYF. DNA for the CDR3: TGTGCCAGCAGCGGGCCCCAAGAGACCCAGTACTTC.

The genes are TRBV27 and TRBJ2-5; D remains ambiguous. The germline CDR1 and CDR2 sequences are MNHEY and SMNVEV (reference sequence). The CDR3 is made up of 16 amino acids. V lost 1 base and J lost 5, with 17 bases in between. The CDR3 region is CASSLYAQSRKETQYF. In nucleotides, the CDR3 is TGTGCCAGCAGTTTATACGCACAGTCCAGGAAGGAGACCCAGTACTTC.

The chain links TRBV19 to TRBJ1-2; D remains unclear. The CDR3 covers 14 residues. Germline V gene lookup returns CDR1 LNHDA and CDR2 SQIVND (reference sequence). Trimming shortened V by 6 bases and J by 5 bases, and 16 bases separated the two germline ends. CDR3 nucleotide sequence: TGTGCCAGTAGCACCGGGAGTACCGGGTATGGCTACACCTTC. This encodes CASSTGSTGYGYTF. The full variable domain, with the rest looked up from reference TRBV19 and TRBJ1-2, is DGGITQSPKYLFRKEGQNVTLSCEQNLNHDAMYWYRQDPGQGLRLIYYSQIVNDFQKGDIAEGYSVSREKKESFPLTVTSAQKNPTAFYLCASSTGSTGYGYTFGSGTRLTVV.

The genes are TRBV19 and TRBJ2-7; D is ambiguous. Trimming stripped 2 bases from V and 6 bases from J, with 5 bases between. The CDR3 contains 11 residues. The V gene's germline CDR1 is LNHDA and CDR2 SQIVND (reference sequence). The CDR3 DNA follows: TGTGCCAGTAGTATATCGGGCGAGCAGTACTTC. Protein: CASSISGEQYF.

The chain uses TRBV5-6 and TRBJ2-5; weak D call: TRBD2 (5 bases). The germline V gene encodes CDR1 SGHDT and CDR2 YYEEEE. The CDR3 is made up of 12 amino acids. Trimming stripped 7 bases from V and 4 bases from J, with 11 bases between. This CDR3 is CASASFSETQYF. The CDR3 DNA is TGTGCCAGCGCTAGCTTCTCAGAGACCCAGTACTTC.

The genes are TRBV7-2 and TRBJ2-2; perhaps TRBD1 as D (6 bases). The germline gives CDR1 SGHTA, CDR2 FQGNSA. Trimming left V 4 bases short and J 6 bases short, with 9 bases between. This CDR3 spans 13 amino acids. The CDR3 coding sequence is TGTGCCAGCAGCTCACAGGGATCCGGGGAGCTGTTTTTT. Translated, it gives CASSSQGSGELFF. The complete variable domain, with remaining parts taken from reference TRBV7-2 and TRBJ2-2, reads GAGVSQSPSNKVTEKGKDVELRCDPISGHTALYWYRQSLGQGLEFLIYFQGNSAPDKSGLPSDRFSAERTGGSVSTLTIQRTQQEDSAVYLCASSSQGSGELFFGEGSRLTVL.

J is TRBJ1-1 and V is TRBV7-9; D may be TRBD1 (6 bases). Germline CDR1 reads SEHNR; CDR2 reads FQNEAQ (reference sequence). Trimming left V 2 bases short and J 5 bases short, with 12 bases between. The CDR3 extends over 14 amino acids. The chain's CDR3 is CASSLQGTETEAFF. The CDR3 nucleotides read TGTGCCAGCAGCTTACAGGGGACGGAGACTGAAGCTTTCTTT.

The V gene is TRBV4-3, the J gene TRBJ1-2; D call uncertain. The V end was cut by 0 bases, the J end by 3 bases, with 14 bases between. CDR3 length: 16 amino acids. In germline, CDR1 is LGHNA, CDR2 YSLEER. CDR3 residues: CASSQDLRVTYYGYTF. DNA of the CDR3: TGCGCCAGCAGCCAAGATTTGAGGGTCACCTACTATGGCTACACCTTC.

This rearrangement joins TRBV9 to TRBJ1-2; 9 positions agree with TRBD1. The J segment lost 8 bases and the V segment lost 0 bases, leaving 8 bases of the junction unmatched. CDR1 is SGDLS and CDR2 is YYNGEE in the germline V gene. The CDR3 is 15 residues long. CDR3 nucleotide sequence: TGTGCCAGCAGCGTAGAAGACAGGGGGGTCTACGGCTACACCTTC. Its translation: CASSVEDRGVYGYTF.

The V call is TRBV5-1, the J call TRBJ2-2, with TRBD2 as a possible D gene (6 bases). This CDR3 contains 15 residues. V dropped 0 bases and J dropped 2 bases, with 8 bases sitting between them. Germline loops: CDR1 SGHRS, CDR2 YFSETQ. Here the CDR3 reads CASSLGLENTGELFF. DNA for the CDR3: TGCGCCAGCAGCTTGGGACTAGAAAACACCGGGGAGCTGTTTTTT.

The chain joins TRBV30 to TRBJ2-7; the match to TRBD1 covers 8 bases. The CDR3 totals 13 residues. J was trimmed by 13 bases and V by 0 bases; bases with no gene match: 11. Germline CDR1 GTSNPN, CDR2 SVGIG (reference sequence). The CDR3 DNA follows: TGTGCCTGGAGTGTAAAGGACAGGGAAGTTCCTTACTTC. Amino acids: CAWSVKDREVPYF.